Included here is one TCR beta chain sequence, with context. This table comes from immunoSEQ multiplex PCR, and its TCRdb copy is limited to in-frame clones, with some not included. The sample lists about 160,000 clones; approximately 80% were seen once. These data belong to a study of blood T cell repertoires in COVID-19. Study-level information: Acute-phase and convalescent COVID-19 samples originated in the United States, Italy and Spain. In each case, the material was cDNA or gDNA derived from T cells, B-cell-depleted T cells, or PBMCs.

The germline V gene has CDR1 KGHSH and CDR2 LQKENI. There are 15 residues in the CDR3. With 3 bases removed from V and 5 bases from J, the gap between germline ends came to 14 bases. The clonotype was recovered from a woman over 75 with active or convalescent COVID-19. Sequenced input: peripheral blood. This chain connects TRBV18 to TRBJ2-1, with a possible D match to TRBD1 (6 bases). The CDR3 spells CASSPFRGPNNEQFF. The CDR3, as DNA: TGTGCCAGCTCACCTTTCAGGGGACCCAACAATGAGCAGTTCTTC.